These 32 T cell receptor beta chains share one sample of origin, sequenced in a study of T cell responses to AZD1222 COVID-19 vaccine. Clones were read by immunoSEQ multiplex PCR, and TCRdb kept only the in-frame ones, dropping some. The sample comprises 80,000 or so clones, 82% of which are singletons, and 2.9% rests with the top ten. The specimen was peripheral blood, collected on day 0 of AZD1222 vaccination. The source is an adult in good health.

The rearrangement uses TRBV7-9 and TRBJ2-7; 10 nucleotides align to TRBD2. Unmatched junction bases numbered 19, after V lost 6 bases and J lost 5 bases. Germline CDR1 and CDR2: SEHNR and FQNEAQ (reference sequence). The CDR3 loop spans 18 amino acids. The CDR3 DNA is TGTGCCAGCAGACCAGAACACCCTAGCGGGAGTTTTTCCCACGAGCAGTACTTC. Protein: CASRPEHPSGSFSHEQYF. The full variable domain, its missing parts supplied by reference TRBV7-9 and TRBJ2-7, is DTGVSQNPRHKITKRGQNVTFRCDPISEHNRLYWYRQTLGQGPEFLTYFQNEAQLEKSRLLSDRFSAERPKGSFSTLEIQRTEQGDSAMYLCASRPEHPSGSFSHEQYFGPGTRLTVT.

This clone was detected only once. The CDR3 nucleotides are TGTGCCAGCAGCATTCTGACAACGTTGGTCACTGAAGCTTTCTTT. It yields the protein CASSILTTLVTEAFF. The chain couples TRBV5-6 to TRBJ1-1, with D hard to call. V shed 4 bases and J shed 4 bases, with 17 bases lying between them. Germline V gene data show CDR1 as SGHDT and CDR2 as YYEEEE. The CDR3 is 15 residues long. The whole variable domain, filled in from reference TRBV5-6 and TRBJ1-1, reads DAGVTQSPTHLIKTRGQQVTLRCSPKSGHDTVSWYQQALGQGPQFIFQYYEEEERQRGNFPDRFSGHQFPNYSSELNVNALLLGDSALYLCASSILTTLVTEAFFGQGTRLTVV.

The CDR3 is CASSVEDGPYEQYF. In nucleotides, the CDR3 is TGTGCCAGCAGCGTAGAGGACGGTCCCTACGAGCAGTACTTC. The gene calls are TRBV9 and TRBJ2-7; D not certain. The CDR3 spans 14 residues. The V end was cut by 0 bases, the J end by 2 bases, with 9 bases between. Germline CDR1 reads SGDLS; CDR2 reads YYNGEE.

This clone was seen only a few times. The chain links TRBV7-2 to TRBJ2-7; D remains ambiguous. Germline V gene sequence: CDR1 SGHTA, CDR2 FQGNSA. Trimming removed 5 bases from V and 2 bases from J, with 7 bases in between. This CDR3 comprises 12 residues. The DNA of the CDR3 is TGTGCCAGCAGCCCCGCCCCCTACGAGCAGTACTTC. Amino acid sequence: CASSPAPYEQYF. Based on the CDR3 plus reference TRBV7-2 and TRBJ2-7, the full variable domain is GAGVSQSPSNKVTEKGKDVELRCDPISGHTALYWYRQSLGQGLEFLIYFQGNSAPDKSGLPSDRFSAERTGGSVSTLTIQRTQQEDSAVYLCASSPAPYEQYFGPGTRLTVT.

The chain employs TRBV2 and TRBJ1-1, with TRBD1 matching 7 bases. In germline, CDR1 is SNHLY, CDR2 FYNNEI. The CDR3 length is 14 residues. V gave up 6 bases and J gave up 5 bases; unmatched junction bases: 9. The CDR3 sequence is CASRARGAGTEAFF. The DNA of the CDR3 is TGTGCCAGCAGGGCCAGGGGGGCGGGAACTGAAGCTTTCTTT. The full variable domain, in which reference TRBV2 and TRBJ1-1 provide the parts outside the CDR3, is EPEVTQTPSHQVTQMGQEVILRCVPISNHLYFYWYRQILGQKVEFLVSFYNNEISEKSEIFDDQFSVERPDGSNFTLKIRSTKLEDSAMYFCASRARGAGTEAFFGQGTRLTVV.

This clone was observed once. The chain employs TRBV4-3 and TRBJ2-5; no definite D call. Trimming removed 1 base at V and 4 bases at J, with 13 bases between. The CDR3 consists of 15 residues. CDR1 LGHNA and CDR2 YSLEER come from the germline V gene. The CDR3 coding sequence is TGCGCCAGCAGCCAAGGTCCGCAGGCTTCAGAGACCCAGTACTTC. The encoded protein is CASSQGPQASETQYF.

The rearrangement uses TRBV5-1 and TRBJ2-5; D gene unclear. The CDR3 runs to 13 residues. Germline CDR1 and CDR2: SGHRS and YFSETQ. V gave up 2 bases and J gave up 3 bases, with 8 bases separating them. In nucleotides, the CDR3 is TGCGCCAGCAGCTTCGCTACGGAAGAGACCCAGTACTTC. Translated, it gives CASSFATEETQYF.

The chain employs TRBV12-5 and TRBJ1-1; D is ambiguous. Germline-derived CDR1 and CDR2 are LGHNT and FRNRAP. The CDR3 runs 14 residues. With 0 bases removed from V and 4 bases from J, the gap between germline ends came to 9 bases. The CDR3 DNA reads as TGTGCTAGTGGTTTGGTGGGCGCGGGCACTGAAGCTTTCTTT. Protein product: CASGLVGAGTEAFF.

This clone was observed a few times. The chain is built from TRBV4-1 and TRBJ1-1; 9 nucleotides agree with TRBD1. Germline V gives CDR1 MGHRA, CDR2 YSYEKL. V lost 1 base, J lost 0 bases, and 3 bases stayed unmatched. The CDR3 consists of 16 residues. The DNA for the CDR3 is TGCGCCAGCAGCCAAGTTGGGACAGGGCTGAACACTGAAGCTTTCTTT. It codes for CASSQVGTGLNTEAFF.

The genes are TRBV18 and TRBJ1-3; D call uncertain. The V and J ends lost 0 bases and 8 bases respectively, with 11 bases between them. From germline, CDR1 is KGHSH and CDR2 LQKENI. The CDR3 consists of 14 residues. This CDR3 is CASSPPYGFHTIYF. Here the CDR3 DNA reads TGTGCCAGCTCACCACCCTACGGATTTCACACCATATATTTT.

The chain links TRBV14 to TRBJ2-2; perhaps TRBD1 as D (6 bases). The CDR3 length is 15 residues. The germline gives CDR1 SGHDN, CDR2 FVKESK. Trimming removed 1 base at V and 1 base at J, with 7 bases between. The CDR3 is CASSQVTGNTGELFF. Written as DNA, the CDR3 is TGTGCCAGCAGCCAAGTGACAGGGAACACCGGGGAGCTGTTTTTT.

This clone was found once. This chain joins TRBV7-2 and TRBJ1-2; 7 bases are a match to TRBD1. CDR3 size: 15 residues. Trimming at V came to 1 base and at J to 8 bases, leaving 10 bases not matched to a gene. The germline gives CDR1 SGHTA, CDR2 FQGNSA. DNA of the CDR3: TGTGCCAGCAGCTTAGAGCGGAGGGGGCAGGAGGGCTACACCTTC. It is translated as CASSLERRGQEGYTF.

This sequence joins TRBV19 and TRBJ1-6, with D unresolved. Germline-derived CDR1 and CDR2 are LNHDA and SQIVND (reference sequence). The CDR3 consists of 12 residues. The V gene lost 3 bases and the J gene lost 6 bases, with 3 bases spanning the gap. CDR3: CASSIVNSPLHF. The CDR3 coding sequence is TGTGCCAGTAGTATTGTTAATTCACCCCTCCACTTT.

This clone was seen just once. The chain has TRBV5-1 and TRBJ2-1, with D maybe TRBD1 (6 bases). The length of the CDR3 is 16 residues. V was trimmed by 0 bases and J by 7 bases, leaving 17 bases between them. Germline CDR1 is SGHRS and CDR2 is YFSETQ. CDR3 coding DNA: TGCGCCAGCAGCTTGGCCAATACAGGGTATGGTAATGAGCAGTTCTTC. Protein product: CASSLANTGYGNEQFF.

The chain links TRBV5-1 to TRBJ2-3; D uncertain. Germline V lookup: CDR1 SGHRS, CDR2 YFSETQ. The CDR3 contains 15 residues. Trimming left V 2 bases short and J 0 bases short, with 10 bases between. CDR3 region: CASSFEGHSTDTQYF. The DNA of the CDR3 is TGCGCCAGCAGCTTTGAAGGTCATAGCACAGATACGCAGTATTTT.

Of note for this clone: The identical CDR3 is also encoded by other nucleotide sequences in the sample. The rearrangement uses TRBV7-2 and TRBJ1-2, with a weak D call TRBD1 (6 bases). This CDR3 comprises 14 residues. Germline CDR1 and CDR2: SGHTA and FQGNSA. V dropped 1 base and J dropped 2 bases, with 8 bases sitting between them. CDR3 nucleotides: TGTGCCAGCAGCTTAGGTCAGGGGAACTATGGCTACACCTTC. Its protein product is CASSLGQGNYGYTF.

The chain carries TRBV19 and TRBJ1-4; D gene unclear. V was trimmed by 5 bases and J by 10 bases, leaving 11 bases between them. The germline V gene has CDR1 LNHDA and CDR2 SQIVND (reference sequence). The CDR3 has 12 residues. The CDR3 is CASSPREGKLFF. The CDR3, as DNA: TGTGCCAGTAGTCCGCGGGAAGGAAAACTGTTTTTT.

The chain recombines TRBV9 with TRBJ2-3, with TRBD2 matching 9 bases. Trimming removed 3 bases from V and 6 bases from J; junction bases left unmatched: 14. Germline assignment: CDR1 SGDLS and CDR2 YYNGEE. The CDR3 sequence is 17 residues long. The CDR3 is CASSAGGSGSLRDTQYF. The CDR3 DNA sequence: TGTGCCAGCAGCGCCGGGGGTAGCGGGAGTTTGAGGGATACGCAGTATTTT.

J is TRBJ1-1 and V is TRBV28; a possible D gene is TRBD1 (5 bases). Between the trimmed V and J ends, which lost 5 bases and 1 base, there was a span of 11 bases. Germline lookup yields CDR1 MDHEN and CDR2 SYDVKM. This CDR3 is built from 14 residues. For the CDR3, the DNA is TGTGCCAGCAGTCTGACAGTTCGGAACACTGAAGCTTTCTTT. It yields the protein CASSLTVRNTEAFF.

The rearrangement uses TRBV4-1 and TRBJ1-1, with no clear D. Between the trimmed V and J ends, which lost 0 bases and 2 bases, there was a span of 1 base. The CDR3 extends over 12 amino acids. From germline, CDR1 is MGHRA and CDR2 YSYEKL. CDR3 in DNA: TGCGCCAGCAGCCAAGAAAACACTGAAGCTTTCTTT. Translation gives CASSQENTEAFF.

The chain couples TRBV5-6 to TRBJ1-2; D gene unclear. This CDR3 is 12 amino acids long. Germline CDR1 reads SGHDT; CDR2 reads YYEEEE. V was trimmed by 0 bases and J by 10 bases, leaving 10 bases between them. CDR3 sequence (DNA): TGTGCCAGCAGCTTGGTGGGCAGTTTCTACACCTTC. It yields the protein CASSLVGSFYTF.

This clone has a single count. The rearrangement uses TRBV30 and TRBJ2-5; the D call may be TRBD1 or TRBD2 (6 bases each). Germline values: CDR1 GTSNPN, CDR2 SVGIG (reference sequence). CDR3 length: 15 residues. With 3 bases removed from V and 1 base from J, the gap between germline ends came to 15 bases. DNA for the CDR3: TGTGCCTGGAGAGGAGGGGGTCAGGGCCAAGAGACCCAGTACTTC. This sequence encodes CAWRGGGQGQETQYF.

The gene calls are TRBV18 and TRBJ2-5; D is possibly TRBD2 (6 bases). The CDR3 has 15 residues. The V gene lost 3 bases and the J gene lost 1 base, with 12 bases spanning the gap. Germline V gene data show CDR1 as KGHSH and CDR2 as LQKENI. The DNA of the CDR3 is TGTGCCAGCTCACCCTCGACTAGGCCCCAAGAGACCCAGTACTTC. This gives the protein CASSPSTRPQETQYF. The full variable domain, in which reference TRBV18 and TRBJ2-5 provide the parts outside the CDR3, is NAGVMQNPRHLVRRRGQEARLRCSPMKGHSHVYWYRQLPEEGLKFMVYLQKENIIDESGMPKERFSAEFPKEGPSILRIQQVVRGDSAAYFCASSPSTRPQETQYFGPGTRLLVL.

The chain is built from TRBV3-1 (or the pseudogene TRBV3-2) and TRBJ2-7, with D possibly TRBD1 on 6 matching bases. CDR1 is LGHDT and CDR2 is YNNKEL in the germline V gene (reference sequence). The V gene lost 3 bases and the J gene lost 1 base, with 10 bases spanning the gap. The CDR3 is 14 amino acids. This CDR3 reads CASSHSTGSYEQYF. DNA for the CDR3: TGTGCCAGCAGCCATTCTACAGGGTCCTACGAGCAGTACTTC.

V usage is TRBV27 and J usage is TRBJ1-5; no definite D call. V was cut by 4 bases and J by 3 bases, with 7 bases left in between. Germline CDR1 is MNHEY and CDR2 is SMNVEV (reference sequence). The CDR3 spans 13 residues. The DNA of the CDR3 is TGTGCCAGCAGTTCCGCGTACAATCAGCCCCAGCATTTT. Its protein product is CASSSAYNQPQHF.

The chain joins TRBV7-2 to TRBJ2-7; weak D call: TRBD2 (6 bases). CDR3 length: 13 amino acids. Looked up from germline, CDR1 is SGHTA and CDR2 is FQGNSA. This chain's CDR3 is CASGRDSFYEQYF. In DNA form, the CDR3 reads TGTGCGAGCGGTCGGGACTCCTTCTACGAGCAGTACTTC.

The genes are TRBV27 and TRBJ2-7, with 7 bases aligning to TRBD1. Germline values: CDR1 MNHEY, CDR2 SMNVEV (reference sequence). With V trimmed by 6 bases and J by 3 bases, 8 bases remained unmatched. CDR3 length: 14 residues. Here the CDR3 reads CASSSATGNYEQYF. The DNA for the CDR3 is TGTGCCAGCAGCTCAGCGACAGGGAACTACGAGCAGTACTTC.

This clone was seen once. The J gene is TRBJ1-6, the V gene TRBV4-2; the match to TRBD1 covers 9 bases. The CDR3 extends over 15 amino acids. With V trimmed by 0 bases and J by 8 bases, 2 bases remained unmatched. Germline V CDR1 and CDR2: LGHNA, YNFKEQ. This chain's CDR3 is CASSQDWDRDSPLHF. DNA of the CDR3: TGTGCCAGCAGCCAAGATTGGGACAGGGATTCACCCCTCCACTTT.

The chain is built from TRBV19 and TRBJ1-5; D may be TRBD1 (5 bases). Deletions cut 4 bases from V and 4 bases from J, with 29 bases between. The V gene's germline CDR1 is LNHDA and CDR2 SQIVND (reference sequence). The CDR3 has 20 amino acids. This CDR3 is CASSNYPRQITTLANQPQHF. The CDR3 DNA is TGTGCCAGTAGTAACTACCCAAGACAGATTACAACTCTAGCAAATCAGCCCCAGCATTTT. The full variable domain, with the rest looked up from reference TRBV19 and TRBJ1-5, is DGGITQSPKYLFRKEGQNVTLSCEQNLNHDAMYWYRQDPGQGLRLIYYSQIVNDFQKGDIAEGYSVSREKKESFPLTVTSAQKNPTAFYLCASSNYPRQITTLANQPQHFGDGTRLSIL.

The V call is TRBV2, the J call TRBJ1-2; no reliable D call. The CDR3 is 12 residues long. Germline V gene data show CDR1 as SNHLY and CDR2 as FYNNEI. V lost 6 bases and J 4 bases, leaving 9 bases between the germline ends. CDR3 sequence (DNA): TGTGCCAGCAGGCCCGGAAGCTATGGCTACACCTTC. Amino acid sequence: CASRPGSYGYTF. The complete variable domain, with remaining parts taken from reference TRBV2 and TRBJ1-2, reads EPEVTQTPSHQVTQMGQEVILRCVPISNHLYFYWYRQILGQKVEFLVSFYNNEISEKSEIFDDQFSVERPDGSNFTLKIRSTKLEDSAMYFCASRPGSYGYTFGSGTRLTVV.

The chain links TRBV5-1 to TRBJ2-1, with 10 bases aligning to TRBD2. Germline values: CDR1 SGHRS, CDR2 YFSETQ. The V gene end was trimmed by 0 bases and the J gene end by 10 bases; junction bases not matched to a gene: 16. CDR3 size: 18 residues. CDR3 DNA sequence: TGCGCCAGCAGCTTGGATGGCAGCGGGAGGGCCGTAGTAGGGGAGCAGTTCTTC. Amino acid sequence: CASSLDGSGRAVVGEQFF.

The chain links TRBV7-6 to TRBJ1-1; D is perhaps TRBD1 (5 bases). The CDR3 sequence is 13 residues long. V was clipped by 3 bases and J by 7 bases, with 12 bases between them. CDR1 and CDR2 from the germline V gene are SGHVS and FNYEAQ. Here the CDR3 reads CASSLGRELEAFF. CDR3 nucleotide sequence: TGTGCCAGCAGCTTGGGCAGGGAGCTTGAAGCTTTCTTT.